This T cell receptor beta chain was recorded in a study of memory CD4+ T cells and cytomegalovirus serostatus. The wider study: Donors were healthy Belgian adults, several CMV seropositive and fewer than 30 seronegative.

The table lists this clone with a few counts. The sort gate was single viable CD3+CD4+CD8-CD45RO+ cells for memory CD4+ T cells. CD4+ T cells were isolated by positive magnetic selection. Assay used: immunoSEQ multiplex PCR; TCRdb lists only in-frame clones, some missing. The sample includes about 50,000 clones, around 78% seen only once; the top ten take approximately 0.65%. Specimen: memory CD4+ T cells from blood. The TCR comes from an adult in good health and CMV-seronegative.

CDR3 residues: CASSPPRQDTEAFF. CDR3 coding DNA: TGTGCCAGCTCACCACCTAGGCAGGACACTGAAGCTTTCTTT. The J gene is TRBJ1-1, the V gene TRBV18; no clear D. Germline V lookup: CDR1 KGHSH, CDR2 LQKENI. CDR3 size: 14 residues. Trimming pared 0 bases from V and 3 bases from J, leaving 8 bases between.